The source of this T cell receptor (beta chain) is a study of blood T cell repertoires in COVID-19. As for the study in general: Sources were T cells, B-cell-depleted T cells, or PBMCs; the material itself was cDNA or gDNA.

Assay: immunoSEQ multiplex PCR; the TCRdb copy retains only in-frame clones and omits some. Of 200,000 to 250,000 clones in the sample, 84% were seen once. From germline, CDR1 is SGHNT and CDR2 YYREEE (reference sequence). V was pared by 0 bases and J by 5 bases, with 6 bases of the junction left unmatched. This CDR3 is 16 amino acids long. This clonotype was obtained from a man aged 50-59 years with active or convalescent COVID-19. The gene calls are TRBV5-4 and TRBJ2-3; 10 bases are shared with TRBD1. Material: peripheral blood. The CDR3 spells CASSLDGTGAGDTQYF. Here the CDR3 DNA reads TGTGCCAGCAGCTTGGATGGGACAGGGGCAGGAGATACGCAGTATTTT.